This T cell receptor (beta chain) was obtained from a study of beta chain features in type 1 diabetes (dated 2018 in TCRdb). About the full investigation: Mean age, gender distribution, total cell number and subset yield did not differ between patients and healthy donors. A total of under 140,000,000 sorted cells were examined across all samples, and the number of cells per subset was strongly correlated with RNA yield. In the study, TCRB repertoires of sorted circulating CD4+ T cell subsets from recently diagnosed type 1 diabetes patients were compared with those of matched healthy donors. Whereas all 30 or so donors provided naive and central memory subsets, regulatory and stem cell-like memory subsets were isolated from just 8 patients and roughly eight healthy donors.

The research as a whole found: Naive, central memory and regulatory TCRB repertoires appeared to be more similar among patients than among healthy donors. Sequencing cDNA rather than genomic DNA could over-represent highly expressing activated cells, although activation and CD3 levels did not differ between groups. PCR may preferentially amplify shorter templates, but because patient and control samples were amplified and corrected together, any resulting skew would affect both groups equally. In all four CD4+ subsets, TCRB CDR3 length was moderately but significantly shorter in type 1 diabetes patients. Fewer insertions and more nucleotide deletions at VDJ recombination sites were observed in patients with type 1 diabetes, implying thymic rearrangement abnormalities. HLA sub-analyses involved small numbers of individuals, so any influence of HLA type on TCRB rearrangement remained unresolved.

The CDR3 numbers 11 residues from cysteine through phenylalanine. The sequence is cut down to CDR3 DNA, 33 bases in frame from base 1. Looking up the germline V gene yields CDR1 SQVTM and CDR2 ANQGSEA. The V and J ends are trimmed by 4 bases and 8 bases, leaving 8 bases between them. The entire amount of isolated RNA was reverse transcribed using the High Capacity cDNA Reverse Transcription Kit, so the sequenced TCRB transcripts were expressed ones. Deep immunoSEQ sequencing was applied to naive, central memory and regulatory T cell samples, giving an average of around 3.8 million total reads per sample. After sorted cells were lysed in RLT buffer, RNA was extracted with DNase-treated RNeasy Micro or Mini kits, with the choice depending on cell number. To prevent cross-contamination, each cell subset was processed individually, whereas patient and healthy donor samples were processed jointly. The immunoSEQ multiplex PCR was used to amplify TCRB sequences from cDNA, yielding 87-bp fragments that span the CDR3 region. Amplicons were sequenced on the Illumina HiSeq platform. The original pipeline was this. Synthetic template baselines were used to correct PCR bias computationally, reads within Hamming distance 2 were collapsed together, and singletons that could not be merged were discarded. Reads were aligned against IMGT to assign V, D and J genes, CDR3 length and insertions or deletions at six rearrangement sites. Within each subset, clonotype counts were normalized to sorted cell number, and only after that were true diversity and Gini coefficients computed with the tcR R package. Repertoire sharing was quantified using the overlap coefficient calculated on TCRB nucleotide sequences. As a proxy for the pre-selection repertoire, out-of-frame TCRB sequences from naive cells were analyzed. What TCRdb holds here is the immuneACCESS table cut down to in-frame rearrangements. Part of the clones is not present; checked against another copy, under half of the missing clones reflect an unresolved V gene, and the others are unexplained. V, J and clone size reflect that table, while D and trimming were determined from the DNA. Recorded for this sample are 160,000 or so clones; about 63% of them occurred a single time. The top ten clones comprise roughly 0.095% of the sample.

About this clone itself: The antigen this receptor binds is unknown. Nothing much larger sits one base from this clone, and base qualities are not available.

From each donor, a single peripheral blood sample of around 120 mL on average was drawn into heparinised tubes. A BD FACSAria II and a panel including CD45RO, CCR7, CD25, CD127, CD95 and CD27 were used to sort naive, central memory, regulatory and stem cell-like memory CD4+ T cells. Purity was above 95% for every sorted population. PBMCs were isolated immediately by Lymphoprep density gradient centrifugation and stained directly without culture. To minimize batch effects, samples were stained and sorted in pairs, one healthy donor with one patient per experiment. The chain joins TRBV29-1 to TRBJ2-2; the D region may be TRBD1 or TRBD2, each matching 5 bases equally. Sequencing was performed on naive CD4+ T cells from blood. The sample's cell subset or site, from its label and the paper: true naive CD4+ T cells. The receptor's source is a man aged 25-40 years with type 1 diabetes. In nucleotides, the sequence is TGCAGCGTTGTCGGGGCGGGGGAGCTGTTTTTT. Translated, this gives CSVVGAGELFF.